Listed here are 20 T cell receptor beta chains from one sample, sequenced in a study of T cell responses to AZD1222 COVID-19 vaccine (TCRdb year 2021). The time point label on this specimen signifies: about 28 days (+/-7) after the second vaccine dose. Preparation of the library involved the immunoSEQ multiplex PCR assay. Here the immuneACCESS table is served through TCRdb, limited to in-frame sequences with V and J called. Missing clones are a known gap in these copies; in checked studies unresolved V genes cover under half, and the rest lacks a known reason. This sample has tens of thousands of clones in its table, and 88% of those were observed once. The biggest ten clones account for about 14% of the sample. The input for sequencing was peripheral blood, taken 28 days after the second AZD1222 dose. The receptors stem from an adult who received the AZD1222 COVID-19 vaccine.

Only one count was recorded for this clone. The genes are TRBV4-1 and TRBJ2-1, with D hard to call. The CDR3 totals 14 residues. CDR1 is MGHRA, CDR2 YSYEKL, per germline. With 0 bases removed from V and 5 bases from J, the gap between germline ends came to 8 bases. This chain's CDR3 is CASSQDRANNEQFF. DNA for the CDR3: TGCGCCAGCAGCCAAGATCGGGCCAACAATGAGCAGTTCTTC.

CDR3 DNA sequence: TGTGCCAGCAAGGGAGCGGGGGGCAGCACAGATACGCAGTATTTT. Its translation: CASKGAGGSTDTQYF. The chain is built from TRBV2 and TRBJ2-3, with 9 positions matching TRBD2. V gave up 7 bases and J gave up 0 bases; unmatched junction bases: 5. There are 15 residues in the CDR3. Germline CDR1 reads SNHLY; CDR2 reads FYNNEI.

This sequence joins TRBV15 and TRBJ1-5, with a tentative D call TRBD1 (6 bases). The CDR3 has 14 amino acids. The germline CDR1 and CDR2 sequences are LNHNV and YYDKDF (reference sequence). V gave up 4 bases and J gave up 6 bases, with 13 bases separating them. CDR3 sequence reads: CATSTDRRPQPQHF. CDR3 nucleotide sequence: TGTGCCACCAGCACCGACAGGAGGCCTCAGCCCCAGCATTTT.

The chain carries TRBV19 and TRBJ2-3, with D unclear. CDR1 and CDR2 (germline): LNHDA, SQIVND (reference sequence). Trimming pared 6 bases from V and 5 bases from J, leaving 15 bases between. This CDR3 region has 14 residues. The CDR3 DNA follows: TGTGCCAGTAGCCTCATACCCTTGGGAGATACGCAGTATTTT. Encoded protein: CASSLIPLGDTQYF.

V and J are TRBV6-5 and TRBJ2-4, with no clear D. CDR1 and CDR2 (germline): MNHEY, SVGAGI. V shed 6 bases and J shed 0 bases, with 9 bases lying between them. The CDR3 contains 14 residues. The CDR3 DNA reads as TGTGCCAGCAGCCTCCTCGTAGCCAAAAACATTCAGTACTTC. This encodes CASSLLVAKNIQYF.

The chain carries TRBV10-3 and TRBJ2-7; possibly TRBD1 for D (5 bases). The V end lost 2 bases, the J end lost 7 bases, and 18 bases lay between the germline ends. Looked up from germline, CDR1 is ENHRY and CDR2 is SYGVKD. The CDR3 length is 15 residues. CDR3 in DNA: TGTGCCATCAGTGAGCAGGTCAGGGTACTGGAAGAGCAGTACTTC. Amino acid sequence: CAISEQVRVLEEQYF.

This clone was seen a handful of times. The chain uses TRBV27 and TRBJ1-3; the D is unclear. Trimming left V 4 bases short and J 0 bases short, with 13 bases between. Germline V CDR1 and CDR2: MNHEY, SMNVEV (reference sequence). The CDR3 covers 16 residues. This CDR3 reads CASSWADPSSGNTIYF. The CDR3 nucleotides read TGTGCCAGCAGTTGGGCAGACCCCTCCTCTGGAAACACCATATATTTT.

The V and J genes are TRBV9 and TRBJ2-7; D might be TRBD1 or TRBD2, each matching 5 bases. The CDR3 length is 15 residues. The germline V and J ends were trimmed by 4 bases and 7 bases, with 21 bases remaining between them. CDR1 SGDLS and CDR2 YYNGEE come from the germline V gene. CDR3 sequence (DNA): TGTGCCAGCAGCAAAGATCCCCAGGGACCTCTGGAGCAGTACTTC. Protein sequence: CASSKDPQGPLEQYF.

The chain links TRBV3-1 (or the pseudogene TRBV3-2) to TRBJ1-1; TRBD1 is a possible D gene (5 bases). Per germline, CDR1 LGHDT and CDR2 YNNKEL (reference sequence). The CDR3 is 14 amino acids. V was pared by 3 bases and J by 1 base, with 9 bases between. The CDR3 bases are TGTGCCAGCAGCCAGGGGGTGGGGAACACTGAAGCTTTCTTT. Residues: CASSQGVGNTEAFF.

Details on this clone: Because it lacks the conserved phenylalanine or tryptophan at the end, this CDR3 is likely a read error. The limits of the CDR3 on the DNA are not certain, so only TCRdb's listed CDR3 is given. V gene TRBV20-1 combines with J gene TRBJ2-7; TRBD2, the table's D call, was not compared with the DNA. The CDR3 numbers 11 amino acids, ends counted. Germline V gives CDR1 DFQATT, CDR2 SNEGSKA (reference sequence). CDR3 protein: CSARDGSGGGL.

This clone was recorded only once. V and J are TRBV12-3 or TRBV12-4 and TRBJ2-1; D perhaps matches TRBD2 (5 bases). The CDR3 consists of 12 residues. Trimming removed 7 bases at V and 8 bases at J, with 12 bases between. The CDR3 bases are TGTGCCAGCACCGACCGGGGAGATGAGCAGTTCTTC. This translates into CASTDRGDEQFF.

The chain links TRBV5-1 to TRBJ1-2, with 9 bases matching TRBD1. CDR3 size: 16 residues. CDR1 and CDR2 (germline): SGHRS, YFSETQ. V gave up 0 bases and J gave up 6 bases; unmatched junction bases: 9. The DNA for the CDR3 is TGCGCCAGCAGCTTGGCATTGGACAGGGGAAATGATGGCTACACCTTC. Protein product: CASSLALDRGNDGYTF.

This sequence joins TRBV2 and TRBJ2-2; 10 nucleotides match TRBD2. Germline V gene data show CDR1 as SNHLY and CDR2 as FYNNEI. The V gene end was trimmed by 6 bases and the J gene end by 3 bases; junction bases not matched to a gene: 7. This CDR3 is built from 16 residues. CDR3 sequence reads: CASRLLAGAYTGELFF. As DNA, the CDR3 is TGTGCCAGCAGGCTCCTAGCGGGGGCCTACACCGGGGAGCTGTTTTTT.

The rearrangement links TRBV6-5 to TRBJ1-6; possibly TRBD1 for D (5 bases). Trimming took 4 bases from V and 8 from J, leaving 9 bases between them. This CDR3 is 13 amino acids long. In germline, CDR1 is MNHEY, CDR2 SVGAGI. The chain's CDR3 is CASSSQAYSPLHF. Written as DNA, the CDR3 is TGTGCCAGCAGTTCACAGGCTTATTCACCCCTCCACTTT.

This sequence joins TRBV5-1 and TRBJ1-1; 7 bases fit TRBD1. Unmatched junction bases numbered 3, after V lost 3 bases and J lost 1 base. The CDR3 is made up of 14 amino acids. Looked up from germline, CDR1 is SGHRS and CDR2 is YFSETQ. CDR3 sequence reads: CASSSGQPNTEAFF. In DNA, the CDR3 is TGCGCCAGCAGCTCGGGACAGCCGAACACTGAAGCTTTCTTT.

This sequence joins TRBV19 and TRBJ1-5, with no clear D. CDR3 length: 15 residues. CDR1 and CDR2 (germline): LNHDA, SQIVND (reference sequence). Trimming stripped 3 bases from V and 7 bases from J, with 16 bases between. The CDR3 loop reads CASSIERVPRQPQHF. CDR3 DNA sequence: TGTGCCAGTAGTATTGAAAGGGTCCCGCGACAGCCCCAGCATTTT.

V is TRBV19 and J is TRBJ1-1, with D unresolved. The CDR3 covers 14 residues. CDR1 is LNHDA and CDR2 is SQIVND in the germline V gene (reference sequence). The ends were cut back, 7 bases at V and 5 bases at J, with 17 bases in the middle. In DNA, the CDR3 is TGTGCCAGTATCCATCGCCGCAGTTCTACTGAAGCTTTCTTT. It translates to CASIHRRSSTEAFF.

V gene TRBV7-2 combines with J gene TRBJ2-3, with D possibly TRBD2 on 5 matching bases. The CDR3 consists of 16 residues. Per germline, CDR1 SGHTA and CDR2 FQGNSA. V shed 3 bases and J shed 0 bases, with 13 bases lying between them. CDR3 amino acids: CASSFTSLLSTDTQYF. The CDR3 DNA is TGTGCCAGCAGCTTTACTAGTCTCCTTAGCACAGATACGCAGTATTTT.

This clone was seen a single time. The rearrangement links TRBV18 to TRBJ1-2, with 12 nucleotides matching TRBD1. This CDR3 region has 17 residues. CDR1 KGHSH and CDR2 LQKENI come from the germline V gene. V lost 3 bases, J lost 4 bases, and 9 bases stayed unmatched. In nucleotides, the CDR3 is TGTGCCAGCTCACCTGCCGGGACAGGGGGCTATGGCTATGGCTACACCTTC. Encoded protein: CASSPAGTGGYGYGYTF.

J is TRBJ2-7 and V is TRBV19; no definite D call. The CDR3 is made up of 9 amino acids. Trimming shortened V by 7 bases and J by 5 bases, and 3 bases separated the two germline ends. Germline assignment: CDR1 LNHDA and CDR2 SQIVND (reference sequence). The CDR3 here is CASNHEQYF. The CDR3 DNA sequence: TGTGCCAGTAATCACGAGCAGTACTTC.